The 23 T cell receptor beta chains below were found in one sample sequenced in a study of identical twins. TCRdb itself ran the 5' RACE reads through MiXCR, one entry per CDR3 protein. Among hundreds of thousands of distinct CDR3 sequences, 24% were seen once, and the ten largest hold just under 3%. These same records also appear under a second study, on T cells expressing NK-cell markers.

Specimen: CD4+ T cells sorted from blood. All receptors derive from a woman aged 18-35 years in good health.

The chain is built from TRBV29-1 and TRBJ2-3; TRBD1 or TRBD2 may be the D gene (5 bases each). V lost 4 bases to trimming and J lost 0 bases, with 11 bases between them. Germline V gene data show CDR1 as SQVTM and CDR2 as ANQGSEA. This CDR3 is 14 amino acids long. The CDR3 coding sequence is TGCAGCGTTGTGGGACGGCTGAGCACAGATACGCAGTATTTT. Its protein is CSVVGRLSTDTQYF.

The chain has TRBV6-5 and TRBJ2-7; D assignment may be TRBD1 or TRBD2 (5 bases each). CDR1 MNHEY and CDR2 SVGAGI come from the germline V gene. V dropped 2 bases and J dropped 2 bases, with 10 bases sitting between them. CDR3 length: 14 residues. The CDR3, as DNA: TGTGCCAGCAGTTACGGCCGGGACCCCTACGAGCAGTACTTC. Amino acid sequence: CASSYGRDPYEQYF.

This clonotype was picked up many times. The chain combines TRBV9 with TRBJ2-7; D not resolved. This CDR3 is 14 amino acids long. V was pared by 0 bases and J by 6 bases, with 13 bases between. The germline gives CDR1 SGDLS, CDR2 YYNGEE. The CDR3: CASSVGSRPFEQYF. CDR3 DNA: TGTGCCAGCAGCGTAGGTAGTAGGCCGTTCGAGCAGTACTTC.

This clonotype was seen a few times. In DNA form, the CDR3 reads TGTGCCAGCAGCCCGTTTAACAGGGGGCGCAGGGAGACCCAGTACTTC. The encoded protein is CASSPFNRGRRETQYF. This chain links TRBV7-8 with TRBJ2-5; TRBD1 matches 9 bases. Trimming at V came to 5 bases and at J to 5 bases, leaving 12 bases not matched to a gene. Per the germline V gene, CDR1 is SGHVS and CDR2 is FQNEAQ. The CDR3 extends over 16 amino acids.

The V gene is TRBV5-1, the J gene TRBJ2-7; D is perhaps TRBD1 or TRBD2 (5 bases each). CDR3 length: 15 amino acids. The V gene lost 4 bases and the J gene lost 7 bases, with 21 bases spanning the gap. Germline CDR1 SGHRS, CDR2 YFSETQ. CDR3 DNA sequence: TGCGCCAGCAGCCCCGAGGGGAGTAATGCTTGGGAGCAGTACTTC. As protein: CASSPEGSNAWEQYF.

This sequence joins TRBV29-1 and TRBJ2-1; the D gene is possibly TRBD2 (6 bases). Trimming cost V 6 bases and J 0 bases, with 18 bases left between them. The CDR3 is 16 amino acids. Germline V gene data show CDR1 as SQVTM and CDR2 as ANQGSEA. The CDR3 region is CSVDHVGGISYNEQFF. Here the CDR3 DNA reads TGCAGCGTAGACCACGTTGGCGGGATCTCCTACAATGAGCAGTTCTTC.

The V call is TRBV12-3 or TRBV12-4, the J call TRBJ1-4; D gene unclear. The CDR3 runs 17 residues. V lost 0 bases to trimming and J lost 1 base, with 12 bases between them. The CDR3 region is CASSLAGGGRTNEKLFF. DNA of the CDR3: TGTGCCAGCAGTTTAGCGGGTGGCGGCCGAACTAATGAAAAACTGTTTTTT.

CDR3 sequence: CASSFTDRLNTEAFF. DNA of the CDR3: TGCGCCAGCAGCTTCACCGACAGATTGAACACTGAAGCTTTCTTT. The chain combines TRBV5-1 with TRBJ1-1; D is perhaps TRBD1 (5 bases). Germline loops: CDR1 SGHRS, CDR2 YFSETQ. V shed 2 bases and J shed 0 bases, with 11 bases lying between them. The CDR3 sequence is 15 residues long.

The chain recombines TRBV29-1 with TRBJ2-7; 12 bases align to TRBD2. CDR3 length equals 16 residues. V trimming: 4 bases; J trimming: 2 bases; junction bases outside the gene matches: 9. Per the germline V gene, CDR1 is SQVTM and CDR2 is ANQGSEA. The CDR3 DNA sequence: TGCAGCGTTGCCGGGACTAGCGGGCGCCGGCCCTACGAGCAGTACTTC. Its translation is CSVAGTSGRRPYEQYF.

The V and J genes are TRBV25-1 and TRBJ2-3; no clear D. Germline V gene sequence: CDR1 MGHDK, CDR2 SYGVNS. The CDR3 spans 12 residues. V was pared by 7 bases and J by 6 bases, with 11 bases between. The CDR3: CASKTAGDTQYF. In DNA, the CDR3 is TGTGCCAGCAAAACGGCCGGGGATACGCAGTATTTT.

The chain uses TRBV20-1 and TRBJ2-5, with TRBD2 matching 10 bases. Looked up from germline, CDR1 is DFQATT and CDR2 is SNEGSKA (reference sequence). V gave up 4 bases and J gave up 2 bases; unmatched junction bases: 7. The CDR3 is 15 residues long. The CDR3 nucleotides are TGCAGTGCTATTCTAGCGGGGGAACCTCAAGAGACCCAGTACTTC. The encoded protein is CSAILAGEPQETQYF.

The chain recombines TRBV5-6 with TRBJ2-1, with 8 bases aligning to TRBD2. Germline values: CDR1 SGHDT, CDR2 YYEEEE. The CDR3 is 13 residues long. Trimming cost V 7 bases and J 3 bases; bases outside gene matches: 3. The CDR3 DNA follows: TGTGCCAGCGCGACTAGCGTCTACAATGAGCAGTTCTTC. This sequence encodes CASATSVYNEQFF.

Points on this clonotype: The junction shows a germline mismatch at one end, possibly a read error. The J gene is TRBJ2-1, the V gene TRBV6-2 or TRBV6-3; tentative D call: TRBD2 (5 bases). The germline gives CDR1 MNHEY, CDR2 SVGEGT. This CDR3 spans 14 amino acids. CDR3 loop: CASGLLDSDNEQFF. The DNA of the CDR3 is TGTGCCAGCGGCCTTCTGGACTCCGACAATGAGCAGTTCTTC.

The J gene is TRBJ1-1, the V gene TRBV6-5; D possibly corresponds to TRBD1 (5 bases). Germline V lookup: CDR1 MNHEY, CDR2 SVGAGI. V lost 8 bases and J 11 bases, leaving 18 bases between the germline ends. The CDR3 consists of 12 residues. CDR3 region: CASSAPPRGAFF. The CDR3 DNA reads as TGTGCCAGCTCCGCCCCACCGCGGGGCGCTTTCTTT.

The chain recombines TRBV5-8 with TRBJ2-3; D remains unclear. Germline lookup yields CDR1 SGHTS and CDR2 YDEGEE. The CDR3 consists of 17 residues. With 1 base removed from V and 0 bases from J, the gap between germline ends came to 15 bases. The CDR3 reads CASSLLASTTSTDTQYF. The CDR3 coding sequence is TGTGCCAGCAGCTTGTTGGCATCAACTACAAGCACAGATACGCAGTATTTT.

The chain recombines TRBV7-9 with TRBJ2-3; no firm D call. The CDR3 consists of 16 residues. With 4 bases removed from V and 2 bases from J, the gap between germline ends came to 16 bases. In germline, CDR1 is SEHNR, CDR2 FQNEAQ (reference sequence). The CDR3 loop is CASSSSFTGYTDTQYF. In nucleotides, the CDR3 is TGTGCCAGCAGCTCAAGTTTTACGGGCTACACAGATACGCAGTATTTT. The full variable domain, in which reference TRBV7-9 and TRBJ2-3 provide the parts outside the CDR3, is DTGVSQNPRHKITKRGQNVTFRCDPISEHNRLYWYRQTLGQGPEFLTYFQNEAQLEKSRLLSDRFSAERPKGSFSTLEIQRTEQGDSAMYLCASSSSFTGYTDTQYFGPGTRLTVL.

This clonotype was counted between two and nine times. The gene calls are TRBV20-1 and TRBJ2-5; a possible D gene is TRBD1 (6 bases). Trimming stripped 0 bases from V and 3 bases from J, with 11 bases between. The CDR3 has 14 residues. Germline CDR1 is DFQATT and CDR2 is SNEGSKA (reference sequence). The chain's CDR3 is CSARDAQGKETQYF. CDR3 in DNA: TGCAGTGCTAGAGATGCACAGGGCAAAGAGACCCAGTACTTC.

This clonotype has only a few counts. This chain uses TRBV3-1 with TRBJ1-2, with a weak D call TRBD1 (6 bases). The CDR3 consists of 13 residues. Trimming left V 1 base short and J 3 bases short, with 6 bases between. Germline assignment: CDR1 LGHDT and CDR2 YNNKEL (reference sequence). The CDR3 DNA reads as TGTGCCAGCAGCCAAGGGGGGCACTATGGCTACACCTTC. It encodes CASSQGGHYGYTF. Full variable domain (remainder filled in from reference TRBV3-1 and TRBJ1-2): DTAVSQTPKYLVTQMGNDKSIKCEQNLGHDTMYWYKQDSKKFLKIMFSYNNKELIINETVPNRFSPKSPDKAHLNLHINSLELGDSAVYFCASSQGGHYGYTFGSGTRLTVV.

This clonotype was seen only a few times. This chain links TRBV12-3 or TRBV12-4 with TRBJ2-7, with 8 bases aligning to TRBD1. The length of the CDR3 is 15 residues. The junction had 12 bases not matched to a gene; V was cut back by 5 bases and J by 6 bases. The DNA of the CDR3 is TGTGCCAGCAGTGCCAGGGGGCGCGGAATGAGCGAGCAGTACTTC. Residues: CASSARGRGMSEQYF.

This clonotype was counted a few times. The gene calls are TRBV6-5 and TRBJ2-7; TRBD2 agrees at 9 bases. This CDR3 region has 14 residues. V lost 6 bases to trimming and J lost 10 bases; unmatched junction nucleotides: 13. Germline CDR1 and CDR2: MNHEY and SVGAGI. The DNA for the CDR3 is TGTGCCAGCAGCTATGGCGGGAGGGAAGGAGAACAGTACTTC. Protein sequence: CASSYGGREGEQYF.

The rearrangement joins TRBV3-1 to TRBJ2-4; D is uncertain. The V gene's germline CDR1 is LGHDT and CDR2 YNNKEL (reference sequence). Trimming shortened V by 2 bases and J by 9 bases, and 11 bases separated the two germline ends. The length of the CDR3 is 13 residues. CDR3 nucleotides: TGTGCCAGCAGCCAATCCCGGTTTGGCATTCAGTACTTC. It codes for CASSQSRFGIQYF.

The rearrangement links TRBV20-1 to TRBJ2-3; TRBD2 matches 11 bases. Trimming at V came to 0 bases and at J to 0 bases, leaving 8 bases not matched to a gene. The CDR3 covers 18 residues. Germline CDR1 DFQATT, CDR2 SNEGSKA (reference sequence). The CDR3, as DNA: TGCAGTGCTAGAGATCATATGACTAGCGGGACTAGCACAGATACGCAGTATTTT. Residues: CSARDHMTSGTSTDTQYF.

The chain employs TRBV12-3 or TRBV12-4 and TRBJ1-1; D call uncertain. V shed 2 bases and J shed 2 bases, with 9 bases lying between them. CDR3 length: 14 amino acids. Here the CDR3 reads CASSLKDVNTEAFF. The CDR3 nucleotides are TGTGCCAGCAGTTTAAAAGATGTAAACACTGAAGCTTTCTTT.